The 22 T cell receptor beta chains below were found in one sample sequenced in a study of blood T cell repertoires in COVID-19. The method was immunoSEQ multiplex PCR; TCRdb's version includes in-frame clones alone and lacks a portion of them. The data show 150,000 to 200,000 clones, roughly 82% seen once. Sequenced input: peripheral blood. The receptor source for this set is a woman in her 30s with acute or convalescent COVID-19.

V gene TRBV19 combines with J gene TRBJ2-5, with TRBD2 identical over 8 bases. CDR3 length: 13 residues. Germline V CDR1 and CDR2: LNHDA, SQIVND (reference sequence). Unmatched junction bases numbered 7, after V lost 9 bases and J lost 4 bases. The CDR3 sequence: CASGGVRGETQYF. The CDR3 DNA reads TGTGCCAGCGGGGGGGTGAGGGGAGAGACCCAGTACTTC.

This chain connects TRBV6-1 to TRBJ2-1; possible D gene TRBD2, 6 bases. The CDR3 is made up of 14 amino acids. Germline V lookup: CDR1 MNHNS, CDR2 SASEGT. V gave up 0 bases and J gave up 8 bases, with 11 bases separating them. In nucleotides, the CDR3 is TGTGCCAGCAGTGAAGCCATGACTAGACATGAGCAGTTCTTC. Amino acids: CASSEAMTRHEQFF.

The chain uses TRBV11-1 and TRBJ1-3; D ambiguous. Germline values: CDR1 SGHAT, CDR2 FQDESV (reference sequence). This CDR3 contains 14 residues. Trimming left V 5 bases short and J 4 bases short, with 12 bases between. The CDR3 loop is CASSPVLAGNTIYF. In nucleotides, the CDR3 is TGTGCCAGCAGCCCAGTCCTGGCCGGAAACACCATATATTTT.

Comments on this clone: Germline is not matched at one junction end, which may reflect a read error. The chain employs TRBV6-5 and TRBJ1-1; the D is unclear. The CDR3 length is 11 residues. CDR1 and CDR2 from the germline V gene are MNHEY and SVGAGI. The CDR3 spells CASSLPPIRHF. The CDR3 nucleotides read TGTGCCAGCAGCCTCCCCCCCATAAGACACTTT.

This chain uses TRBV28 with TRBJ1-4; possibly TRBD1 for D (6 bases). Germline CDR1 is MDHEN and CDR2 is SYDVKM. V was trimmed by 2 bases and J by 4 bases, leaving 8 bases between them. This CDR3 spans 14 amino acids. Here the CDR3 reads CASSLRQVNEKLFF. CDR3 in DNA: TGTGCCAGCAGTTTAAGACAGGTTAATGAAAAACTGTTTTTT.

The chain is built from TRBV19 and TRBJ1-6; D gene uncertain. Germline CDR1 and CDR2: LNHDA and SQIVND (reference sequence). The CDR3 runs 11 residues. Trimming removed 6 bases at V and 9 bases at J, with 6 bases between. Written as DNA, the CDR3 is TGTGCCAGTAGAAGAGGTTCACCCCTCCACTTT. It is translated as CASRRGSPLHF.

CDR3 region: CASSFGDRPSYEQYF. DNA of the CDR3: TGTGCCAGCAGTTTCGGGGACAGACCCTCCTACGAGCAGTACTTC. This sequence joins TRBV27 and TRBJ2-7; 7 nucleotides match TRBD1. V was pared by 3 bases and J by 0 bases, with 5 bases of the junction left unmatched. Germline CDR1 MNHEY, CDR2 SMNVEV (reference sequence). This CDR3 spans 15 amino acids.

The sample holds many counts of this clone. CDR3 nucleotide sequence: TGTGCCAGCAGCCAAGATCTTAACTATGGCTACACCTTC. This codes for CASSQDLNYGYTF. V gene TRBV4-2 combines with J gene TRBJ1-2, with no clear D. Germline loops: CDR1 LGHNA, CDR2 YNFKEQ. Trimming shortened V by 0 bases and J by 1 base, and 3 bases separated the two germline ends. The CDR3 extends over 13 amino acids.

The chain combines TRBV13 with TRBJ2-7; D unclear. Looked up from germline, CDR1 is PRHDT and CDR2 is FYEKMQ (reference sequence). The V gene lost 0 bases and the J gene lost 3 bases, with 3 bases spanning the gap. The length of the CDR3 is 12 residues. The CDR3 coding sequence is TGTGCCAGCAGCTTAGGTAACTACGAGCAGTACTTC. Its translation is CASSLGNYEQYF.

The gene calls are TRBV27 and TRBJ2-7; a possible D gene is TRBD2 (6 bases). This CDR3 region has 13 residues. V shed 3 bases and J shed 5 bases, with 11 bases lying between them. Germline CDR1 reads MNHEY; CDR2 reads SMNVEV (reference sequence). CDR3 DNA sequence: TGTGCCAGCAGTTTTCGGGAGTTCGACGAGCAGTACTTC. Translating gives CASSFREFDEQYF.

The V and J genes are TRBV11-2 and TRBJ2-5; TRBD2 matches at 9 bases. CDR1 is SGHAT, CDR2 FQNNGV, per germline. Trimming at V came to 2 bases and at J to 4 bases, leaving 2 bases not matched to a gene. The length of the CDR3 is 14 residues. The CDR3 is CASSLLAGTETQYF. For the CDR3, the DNA is TGTGCCAGCAGCTTACTAGCGGGGACAGAGACCCAGTACTTC.

The chain's CDR3 is CASSKEGAKGYTF. CDR3 sequence (DNA): TGTGCCAGCAGCAAAGAAGGGGCCAAGGGCTACACCTTC. This chain joins TRBV21-1 and TRBJ1-2; the DNA was not compared with TRBD1, the D call given in the table. TRBV21-1 is termed a pseudogene. This CDR3 has 13 residues.

In this sample, this clone turned up a few times. The V call is TRBV4-3, the J call TRBJ2-3, with 11 positions matching TRBD2. Germline CDR1 is LGHNA and CDR2 is YSLEER. Trimming removed 6 bases from V and 6 bases from J; junction bases left unmatched: 8. CDR3 length equals 15 residues. CDR3 residues: CASSHTSGSVDTQYF. In nucleotides, the CDR3 is TGCGCCAGCAGTCATACTAGCGGGAGCGTGGATACGCAGTATTTT.

V gene TRBV27 combines with J gene TRBJ1-3, with TRBD1 identical over 7 bases. V trimming: 6 bases; J trimming: 1 base; junction bases outside the gene matches: 6. CDR1 and CDR2 from the germline V gene are MNHEY and SMNVEV (reference sequence). This CDR3 spans 15 amino acids. The CDR3 DNA reads TGTGCCAGCAGACGCTTGACAGGGTCTGGAAACACCATATATTTT. Residues: CASRRLTGSGNTIYF.

This clone was detected only a few times. V usage is TRBV7-9 and J usage is TRBJ1-4, with 7 bases matching TRBD1. The ends lost 5 bases at V and 3 bases at J; junction bases unmatched: 6. There are 15 residues in the CDR3. CDR1 is SEHNR, CDR2 FQNEAQ, per germline (reference sequence). CDR3 sequence (DNA): TGTGCCAGCAGCCAAGGGGGCGTAGCTAATGAAAAACTGTTTTTT. Its translation is CASSQGGVANEKLFF.

The CDR3 reads CASSLSGQGNSPLHF. The CDR3 coding sequence is TGTGCCAGCAGCTTGTCGGGACAGGGGAATTCACCCCTCCACTTT. The genes are TRBV11-2 and TRBJ1-6, with 10 bases identical to TRBD1. V lost 3 bases and J lost 7; bases outside the gene matches: 3. This CDR3 is 15 amino acids long. CDR1 is SGHAT and CDR2 is FQNNGV in the germline V gene. The complete variable domain, with remaining parts taken from reference TRBV11-2 and TRBJ1-6, reads EAGVAQSPRYKIIEKRQSVAFWCNPISGHATLYWYQQILGQGPKLLIQFQNNGVVDDSQLPKDRFSAERLKGVDSTLKIQPAKLEDSAVYLCASSLSGQGNSPLHFGNGTRLTVT.

Many counts were recorded for this clone. Its ends do not fully match the called genes, so a read error is possible. The V and J genes are TRBV5-6 and TRBJ2-5; 8 nucleotides line up with TRBD2. The CDR3 is 15 residues long. Germline loops: CDR1 SGHDT, CDR2 YYEEEE. The CDR3 DNA is TGTGCCAGCACCTTGGAAGGACTAGCAAGGGAGACCCAGTACTTC. This sequence encodes CASTLEGLARETQYF.

V and J are TRBV7-9 and TRBJ1-6; D might be TRBD1 (5 bases). Deletions cut 10 bases from V and 3 bases from J, with 25 bases between. The CDR3 runs 18 residues. CDR1 and CDR2 from the germline V gene are SEHNR and FQNEAQ (reference sequence). This chain's CDR3 is CAIRAFHGGIDYNSPLHF. CDR3 bases: TGTGCCATCCGGGCCTTTCACGGGGGTATCGACTATAATTCACCCCTCCACTTT.

This chain joins TRBV7-9 and TRBJ2-5; 9 nucleotides agree with TRBD2. The CDR3 is made up of 18 amino acids. Germline CDR1 reads SEHNR; CDR2 reads FQNEAQ (reference sequence). The junction had 12 bases not matched to a gene; V was cut back by 3 bases and J by 1 base. Written as DNA, the CDR3 is TGTGCCAGCAGCTTCCCTGGTCCAGCGGGGGGTTTCCAAGAGACCCAGTACTTC. Protein sequence: CASSFPGPAGGFQETQYF.

This clone was seen a single time. The rearrangement links TRBV29-1 to TRBJ2-5, with D perhaps matching TRBD1 (6 bases). Trimming cost V 8 bases and J 5 bases, with 12 bases left between them. This CDR3 contains 11 residues. Germline V lookup: CDR1 SQVTM, CDR2 ANQGSEA. The CDR3 spells CSTGIVETQYF. For the CDR3, the DNA is TGCAGCACAGGGATCGTGGAGACCCAGTACTTC. The complete variable domain, with remaining parts taken from reference TRBV29-1 and TRBJ2-5, reads SAVISQKPSRDICQRGTSLTIQCQVDSQVTMMFWYRQQPGQSLTLIATANQGSEATYESGFVIDKFPISRPNLTFSTLTVSNMSPEDSSIYLCSTGIVETQYFGPGTRLLVL.

The chain employs TRBV9 and TRBJ1-2; a weak D match, TRBD1 (6 bases). Trimming shortened V by 3 bases and J by 2 bases, and 11 bases separated the two germline ends. The CDR3 is made up of 14 amino acids. Germline-derived CDR1 and CDR2 are SGDLS and YYNGEE. CDR3 region: CASSAQGINYGYTF. As DNA, the CDR3 is TGTGCCAGCAGCGCGCAGGGGATCAACTATGGCTACACCTTC.

The J gene is TRBJ2-1, the V gene TRBV5-1, with 9 bases identical to TRBD1. The CDR3 totals 16 residues. Germline assignment: CDR1 SGHRS and CDR2 YFSETQ. V shed 3 bases and J 7 bases; nucleotides not matched to a gene: 11. The CDR3 sequence: CASSSSGTGRVNEQFF. The DNA of the CDR3 is TGCGCCAGCAGCTCATCCGGGACAGGGAGGGTAAATGAGCAGTTCTTC.